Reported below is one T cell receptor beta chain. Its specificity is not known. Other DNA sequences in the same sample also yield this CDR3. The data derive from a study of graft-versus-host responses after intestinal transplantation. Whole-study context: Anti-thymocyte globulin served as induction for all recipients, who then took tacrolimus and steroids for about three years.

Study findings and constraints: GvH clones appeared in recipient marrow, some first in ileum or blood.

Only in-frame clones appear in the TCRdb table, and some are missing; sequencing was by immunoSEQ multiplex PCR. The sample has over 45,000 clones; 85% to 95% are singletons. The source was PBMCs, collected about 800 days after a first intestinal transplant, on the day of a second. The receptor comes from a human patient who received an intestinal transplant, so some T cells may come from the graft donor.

The CDR3 here is CASSVGGGNYGYTF. As DNA, the CDR3 is TGTGCCAGCAGCGTAGGCGGGGGCAACTATGGCTACACCTTC. This chain joins TRBV9 and TRBJ1-2, with D tentatively TRBD1 (6 bases). Germline values: CDR1 SGDLS, CDR2 YYNGEE. This CDR3 is 14 amino acids long. Trimming took off 0 bases at V and 2 bases at J, with 8 bases between the two ends.